This entry describes one TCR beta chain. 200 to 250 ng DNA, about 30,000 T cell genomes, went into each sorted-subset replicate PCR. The repertoire was sequenced with immunoSEQ multiplex PCR; TCRdb's copy has only in-frame clones and lacks some. Of 550,000 to 750,000 clones in the sample, 95% were seen once. The data were obtained in a study of shared clonotypes between healthy human individuals. Background on the study: Three plates each covered CD4 naive and memory; CD8 naive two, CD8 memory one.

Germline V CDR1 and CDR2: SEHNR, FQNEAQ (reference sequence). The CDR3 spans 16 residues. Trimming took off 1 base at V and 5 bases at J, with 15 bases between the two ends. Selected positively for CCR7 and CD45RO-negative, naive CD8 cells excluded terminally differentiated effector memory CD45RA+ cells. This rearrangement joins TRBV7-9 to TRBJ2-1; D unclear. Specimen: naive CD8+ T cells sorted from blood. This clonotype was sampled from a woman aged 30 to 39 in good health. CDR3 loop: CASSLVVGGRHNEQFF. The CDR3 DNA sequence: TGTGCCAGCAGCTTAGTAGTCGGCGGTAGGCACAATGAGCAGTTCTTC.